Reported below is one TCR beta chain. The antigen remains undetermined. The data stem from a study of T cell responses to AZD1222 COVID-19 vaccine. Profiling relied on immunoSEQ multiplex PCR, and the TCRdb table lists in-frame clones only, not all of them. The sample records roughly 100,000 clones, roughly 89% being singletons. The CDR3 is 14 residues long. The V gene lost 1 base and the J gene lost 6 bases, with 12 bases spanning the gap. Per the germline V gene, CDR1 is LGHDT and CDR2 is YNNKEL (reference sequence). Study results and limitations: Seropositive status at baseline applied to only 5 or 6 AZD1222 recipients. Spike-specific TCR breadth and depth grew following two AZD1222 doses. Epitopes outside B.1.351 and B.1.1.7 mutated regions reportedly drew nearly half of spike TCRs. Sampling captured repertoires only after the peak T cell response.

The specimen was peripheral blood, collected 28 days after the second AZD1222 dose. The gene calls are TRBV3-1 (or the pseudogene TRBV3-2) and TRBJ1-1, with D unclear. The sequence came from an adult who received the AZD1222 COVID-19 vaccine. The CDR3 nucleotides are TGTGCCAGCAGCCAAGGGTGGTCCGGGTCTGAAGCTTTCTTT. The encoded protein is CASSQGWSGSEAFF.